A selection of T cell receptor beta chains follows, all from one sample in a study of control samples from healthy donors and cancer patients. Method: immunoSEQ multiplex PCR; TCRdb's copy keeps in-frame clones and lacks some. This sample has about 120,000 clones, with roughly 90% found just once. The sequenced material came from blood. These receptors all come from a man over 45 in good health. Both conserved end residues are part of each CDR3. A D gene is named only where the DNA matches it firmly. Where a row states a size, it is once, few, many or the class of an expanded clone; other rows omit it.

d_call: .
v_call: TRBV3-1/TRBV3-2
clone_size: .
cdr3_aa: CASSQPGYYEQYF

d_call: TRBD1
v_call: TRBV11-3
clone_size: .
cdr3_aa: CASSFQGADLTEAFF

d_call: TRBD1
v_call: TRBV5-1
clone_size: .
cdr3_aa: CASSLQGAIGSNTEAFF

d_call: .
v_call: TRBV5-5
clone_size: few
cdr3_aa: CASSLVQGINQPQHF

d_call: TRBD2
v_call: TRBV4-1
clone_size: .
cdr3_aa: CASSQLRTSGGAYNEQFF

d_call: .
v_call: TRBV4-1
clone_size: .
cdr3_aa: CASSQGGGLHSYNEQFF

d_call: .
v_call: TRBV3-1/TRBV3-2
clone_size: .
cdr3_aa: CASSQLGHTGELFF

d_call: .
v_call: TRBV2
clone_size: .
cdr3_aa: CASSEQGYGANVLTF

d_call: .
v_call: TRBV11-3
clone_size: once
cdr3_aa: CASSLGGLAVNEQYF

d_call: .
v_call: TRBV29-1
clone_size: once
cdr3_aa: CSVVGGGGEQFF

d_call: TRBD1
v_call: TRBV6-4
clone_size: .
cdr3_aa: CASSATHRGPPGGYTF

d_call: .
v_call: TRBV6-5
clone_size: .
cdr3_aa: CASSTRGTYNEQFF

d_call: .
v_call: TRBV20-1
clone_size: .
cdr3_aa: CSARVELEAFF

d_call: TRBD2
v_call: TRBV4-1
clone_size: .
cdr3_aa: CASSQEGVAGGPSTDTQYF

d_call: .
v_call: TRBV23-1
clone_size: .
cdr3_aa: CASSQSDTGELFF

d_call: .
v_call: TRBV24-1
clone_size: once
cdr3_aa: CATSDGYGYTF

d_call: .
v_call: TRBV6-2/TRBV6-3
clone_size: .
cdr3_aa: CASSYSRGNTEAFF

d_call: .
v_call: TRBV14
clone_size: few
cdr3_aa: CASSQPGTWNTEAFF

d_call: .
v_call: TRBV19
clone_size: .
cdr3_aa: CASIAGSNQPQHF

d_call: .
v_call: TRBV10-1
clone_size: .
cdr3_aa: CASSPFLDRYEFNYGYTF

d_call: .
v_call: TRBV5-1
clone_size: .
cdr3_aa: CASILGPGVSSTEAFF

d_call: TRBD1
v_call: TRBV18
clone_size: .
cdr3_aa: CASSPRDRGNTIYF

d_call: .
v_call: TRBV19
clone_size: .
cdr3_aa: CASSPQEFVVPGNTGELFF

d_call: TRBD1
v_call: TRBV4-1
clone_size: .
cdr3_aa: CASSSIDREGTEAFF

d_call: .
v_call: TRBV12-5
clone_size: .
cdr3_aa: CASGFTDTQYF

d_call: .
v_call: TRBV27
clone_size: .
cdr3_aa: CASSFGQNTEAFF

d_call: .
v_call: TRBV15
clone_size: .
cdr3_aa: CATSSIGTNQPQHF

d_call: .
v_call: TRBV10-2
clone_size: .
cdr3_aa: CASSEVSGNQPQHF

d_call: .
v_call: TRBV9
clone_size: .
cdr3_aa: CASSVGGTDNSPLHF

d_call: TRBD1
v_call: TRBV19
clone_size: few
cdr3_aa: CATGVRTGDEKLFF

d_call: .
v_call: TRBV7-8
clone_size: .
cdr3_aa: CASSLGARPLYEQYF